The 10 T cell receptor beta chains below all came from one sample that was sequenced in a study of shared clonotypes between healthy human individuals. The table came from immunoSEQ multiplex PCR; TCRdb's copy has only in-frame clones and leaves some out. Of about 2.3 million clones in the sample, 85% to 95% were seen once. Sequenced: naive CD4+ T cells from PBMCs. Specified subset: CD45RA+ positively selected. The origin of the receptors is a man between 18 and 35 years old in good health. Some clones in this sample may be carry-over from other donors' samples.

The chain carries TRBV11-3 and TRBJ2-1, with a possible D match to TRBD2 (6 bases). Trimming left V 6 bases short and J 9 bases short, with 18 bases between. Per germline, CDR1 SGHNT and CDR2 YENEEA. The CDR3 totals 14 residues. The CDR3 nucleotides read TGTGCCAGCAGTTTCGGGGACTGGGGGAGTGAGCAGTTCTTC. Protein product: CASSFGDWGSEQFF.

This clone was detected once. This chain uses TRBV7-2 with TRBJ1-1, with TRBD1 matching 7 bases. The CDR3 is 16 residues long. Per the germline V gene, CDR1 is SGHTA and CDR2 is FQGNSA. The V gene end was trimmed by 5 bases and the J gene end by 0 bases; junction bases not matched to a gene: 9. The CDR3 is CASSEQGGEMNTEAFF. Here the CDR3 DNA reads TGTGCCAGCAGCGAGCAGGGGGGCGAGATGAACACTGAAGCTTTCTTT. The full variable domain, with the rest looked up from reference TRBV7-2 and TRBJ1-1, is GAGVSQSPSNKVTEKGKDVELRCDPISGHTALYWYRQSLGQGLEFLIYFQGNSAPDKSGLPSDRFSAERTGGSVSTLTIQRTQQEDSAVYLCASSEQGGEMNTEAFFGQGTRLTVV.

This clone came up once. The V gene is TRBV6-6, the J gene TRBJ1-1; possible D gene TRBD1, 5 bases. The germline V and J ends were trimmed by 8 bases and 1 base, with 14 bases remaining between them. Germline-derived CDR1 and CDR2 are MNHNY and SVGAGI (reference sequence). The CDR3 runs to 14 residues. The DNA of the CDR3 is TGTGCCAGCCGGGGCCCTTCCCCGAACACTGAAGCTTTCTTT. This gives the protein CASRGPSPNTEAFF.

This clone occurred once. This chain links TRBV15 with TRBJ2-7; 13 bases match TRBD2. V lost 8 bases, J lost 3 bases, and 7 bases stayed unmatched. The CDR3 has 15 amino acids. In germline, CDR1 is LNHNV, CDR2 YYDKDF (reference sequence). CDR3 amino acids: CATDPGTSGDYEQYF. CDR3 DNA sequence: TGTGCCACCGACCCGGGGACTAGCGGGGACTACGAGCAGTACTTC.

The CDR3 protein is CASSLSSGRGQPNYGYTF. The CDR3 nucleotides are TGTGCCAGCAGTTTATCTTCGGGGCGAGGACAGCCTAACTATGGCTACACCTTC. This rearrangement joins TRBV27 to TRBJ1-2; weak D call: TRBD1 (6 bases). Trimming stripped 0 bases from V and 0 bases from J, with 17 bases between. The CDR3 loop spans 18 amino acids. Germline V CDR1 and CDR2: MNHEY, SMNVEV (reference sequence).

This chain joins TRBV18 and TRBJ1-3, with 7 bases fitting TRBD1. The CDR3 loop spans 16 amino acids. Per germline, CDR1 KGHSH and CDR2 LQKENI. V lost 3 bases, J lost 0 bases, and 5 bases stayed unmatched. CDR3 nucleotides: TGTGCCAGCTCACCCACAGGGGTGCACTCTGGAAACACCATATATTTT. This encodes CASSPTGVHSGNTIYF.

CDR3 in DNA: TGTGCCAGCAAAAAGGGTGCAAATGAAAAACTGTTTTTT. It is translated as CASKKGANEKLFF. The chain recombines TRBV25-1 with TRBJ1-4; the D is unclear. The CDR3 runs to 13 residues. The V end was cut by 7 bases, the J end by 5 bases, with 11 bases between. Germline lookup yields CDR1 MGHDK and CDR2 SYGVNS. Drawing the rest from reference TRBV25-1 and TRBJ1-4, the complete variable domain is EADIYQTPRYLVIGTGKKITLECSQTMGHDKMYWYQQDPGMELHLIHYSYGVNSTEKGDLSSESTVSRIRTEHFPLTLESARPSHTSQYLCASKKGANEKLFFGSGTQLSVL.

This clone was recorded once. The CDR3 loop reads CASSSYRGRFPGELFF. CDR3 DNA: TGTGCCAGCAGCTCTTACAGGGGGCGCTTTCCCGGGGAGCTGTTTTTT. The rearrangement uses TRBV7-9 and TRBJ2-2; 9 nucleotides match TRBD1. This CDR3 is 16 amino acids long. Germline values: CDR1 SEHNR, CDR2 FQNEAQ (reference sequence). With V trimmed by 4 bases and J by 6 bases, 9 bases remained unmatched.

This chain joins TRBV28 and TRBJ1-4; perhaps TRBD1 as D (5 bases). Trimming cost V 5 bases and J 5 bases, with 6 bases left between them. The CDR3 runs 12 residues. Germline CDR1 reads MDHEN; CDR2 reads SYDVKM. The DNA for the CDR3 is TGTGCCAGCAGTAAGGGGAATGAAAAACTGTTTTTT. It encodes CASSKGNEKLFF.

The rearrangement links TRBV2 to TRBJ2-7; D is unclear. The CDR3 is made up of 14 amino acids. Germline values: CDR1 SNHLY, CDR2 FYNNEI. Trimming removed 1 base at V and 2 bases at J, with 9 bases between. Here the CDR3 DNA reads TGTGCCAGCAGTGAAGGGACGGAAACCTACGAGCAGTACTTC. It yields the protein CASSEGTETYEQYF. Based on the CDR3 plus reference TRBV2 and TRBJ2-7, the full variable domain is EPEVTQTPSHQVTQMGQEVILRCVPISNHLYFYWYRQILGQKVEFLVSFYNNEISEKSEIFDDQFSVERPDGSNFTLKIRSTKLEDSAMYFCASSEGTETYEQYFGPGTRLTVT.